The rows below give T cell receptor beta chains drawn from one sample of a study of identifying expanded T cells in peripheral blood. Some clones are missing from TCRdb's copy, which holds only in-frame ones; the method was immunoSEQ multiplex PCR. The sample yields 100,000 to 150,000 clones, approximately 88% seen once. Material: blood. The receptor set was obtained from a person aged 18 to 75 in good health. The CDR3 runs from the conserved cysteine through the conserved F or W. The order of the fields is D gene, V gene, J gene, clone size, CDR3 protein, CDR3 DNA. The D gene is left open where the match is weak. Some rows mark clone size as missing; the rest say once, few, many or name a class of expanded clone.

D gene: TRBD1
V gene: TRBV4-3
J gene: TRBJ1-3
clone size: NA
CDR3 protein: CASSHRTGDFSGNTIYF
CDR3 DNA: TGCGCCAGCAGCCATCGGACAGGGGATTTCTCTGGAAACACCATATATTTT

D gene: NA
V gene: TRBV6-1
J gene: TRBJ1-2
clone size: NA
CDR3 protein: CASSEVLGGSGYTF
CDR3 DNA: TGTGCCAGCAGTGAAGTGTTGGGGGGCTCTGGCTACACCTTC

D gene: NA
V gene: TRBV29-1
J gene: TRBJ2-1
clone size: NA
CDR3 protein: CSAGNNEQFF
CDR3 DNA: TGCAGCGCTGGAAACAATGAGCAGTTCTTC

D gene: NA
V gene: TRBV7-2
J gene: TRBJ1-2
clone size: once
CDR3 protein: CASSSTQGSVGGYTF
CDR3 DNA: TGTGCCAGCAGCTCAACTCAAGGATCGGTGGGTGGCTACACCTTC

D gene: NA
V gene: TRBV10-3
J gene: TRBJ1-4
clone size: NA
CDR3 protein: CAISESGEKLFF
CDR3 DNA: TGTGCCATCAGTGAGTCTGGCGAAAAACTGTTTTTT

D gene: NA
V gene: TRBV6-5
J gene: TRBJ2-2
clone size: NA
CDR3 protein: CASSYSTNTGELFF
CDR3 DNA: TGTGCCAGCAGTTACTCAACGAACACCGGGGAGCTGTTTTTT

D gene: NA
V gene: TRBV12-5
J gene: TRBJ2-3
clone size: once
CDR3 protein: CASGLILRVGGTDTQYF
CDR3 DNA: TGTGCTAGTGGTTTGATCCTGCGTGTGGGGGGCACAGATACGCAGTATTTT

D gene: NA
V gene: TRBV6-5
J gene: TRBJ1-1
clone size: NA
CDR3 protein: CASSYSRVGDTEAFF
CDR3 DNA: TGTGCCAGCAGTTACTCGAGGGTGGGGGACACTGAAGCTTTCTTT

D gene: NA
V gene: TRBV7-2
J gene: TRBJ1-3
clone size: NA
CDR3 protein: CASSLAGQHRGNTIYF
CDR3 DNA: TGTGCCAGCAGCTTAGCAGGGCAGCACCGCGGAAACACCATATATTTT

D gene: NA
V gene: TRBV6-1
J gene: TRBJ1-1
clone size: once
CDR3 protein: CASSEAAPGVSFDTEAFF
CDR3 DNA: TGTGCCAGCAGTGAAGCGGCACCGGGGGTTTCGTTTGACACTGAAGCTTTCTTT

D gene: NA
V gene: TRBV9
J gene: TRBJ2-7
clone size: NA
CDR3 protein: CASSVGPSETYEQYF
CDR3 DNA: TGTGCCAGCAGCGTCGGACCGAGTGAAACCTACGAGCAGTACTTC

D gene: NA
V gene: TRBV29-1
J gene: TRBJ1-1
clone size: NA
CDR3 protein: CSVEFLGSSDLEAFF
CDR3 DNA: TGCAGCGTTGAATTCTTGGGGTCCTCCGACCTAGAAGCTTTCTTT

D gene: NA
V gene: TRBV10-3
J gene: TRBJ2-5
clone size: NA
CDR3 protein: CAIGGQETQYF
CDR3 DNA: TGTGCCATCGGTGGTCAAGAGACCCAGTACTTC

D gene: NA
V gene: TRBV30
J gene: TRBJ2-7
clone size: NA
CDR3 protein: CAWSAGWTTLWEQYF
CDR3 DNA: TGTGCCTGGAGTGCGGGATGGACTACCCTCTGGGAGCAGTACTTC

D gene: NA
V gene: TRBV4-1
J gene: TRBJ2-5
clone size: many
CDR3 protein: CASSQDAAPGPLKGTQYF
CDR3 DNA: TGCGCCAGCAGCCAAGACGCGGCTCCGGGACCCCTAAAGGGGACCCAGTACTTC

D gene: TRBD2
V gene: TRBV2
J gene: TRBJ2-5
clone size: NA
CDR3 protein: CASSAHRRRGETQYF
CDR3 DNA: TGTGCCAGCAGTGCGCACAGGCGGCGGGGGGAGACCCAGTACTTC

D gene: NA
V gene: TRBV5-1
J gene: TRBJ1-4
clone size: NA
CDR3 protein: CASSLGAATNEKLFF
CDR3 DNA: TGCGCCAGCAGCTTGGGGGCAGCAACTAATGAAAAACTGTTTTTT

D gene: NA
V gene: TRBV5-1
J gene: TRBJ1-5
clone size: once
CDR3 protein: CASSLQGPGGLNQPQHF
CDR3 DNA: TGCGCCAGCAGCCTACAGGGACCGGGGGGTCTTAATCAGCCCCAGCATTTT

D gene: NA
V gene: TRBV5-4
J gene: TRBJ1-1
clone size: NA
CDR3 protein: CASSVDRLEAFF
CDR3 DNA: TGTGCCAGCAGCGTAGACCGACTTGAAGCTTTCTTT

D gene: TRBD1
V gene: TRBV6-5
J gene: TRBJ2-3
clone size: NA
CDR3 protein: CASSYSPGQFTDTQYF
CDR3 DNA: TGTGCCAGCAGTTACTCCCCGGGACAGTTCACAGATACGCAGTATTTT

D gene: NA
V gene: TRBV5-1
J gene: TRBJ1-1
clone size: NA
CDR3 protein: CASSRRGALNTEAFF
CDR3 DNA: TGCGCCAGCAGCCGCCGCGGGGCTTTAAACACTGAAGCTTTCTTT

D gene: NA
V gene: TRBV7-8
J gene: TRBJ1-5
clone size: NA
CDR3 protein: CASSPRGRNHQPQHF
CDR3 DNA: TGTGCCAGCAGCCCGAGGGGCAGAAACCATCAGCCCCAGCATTTT